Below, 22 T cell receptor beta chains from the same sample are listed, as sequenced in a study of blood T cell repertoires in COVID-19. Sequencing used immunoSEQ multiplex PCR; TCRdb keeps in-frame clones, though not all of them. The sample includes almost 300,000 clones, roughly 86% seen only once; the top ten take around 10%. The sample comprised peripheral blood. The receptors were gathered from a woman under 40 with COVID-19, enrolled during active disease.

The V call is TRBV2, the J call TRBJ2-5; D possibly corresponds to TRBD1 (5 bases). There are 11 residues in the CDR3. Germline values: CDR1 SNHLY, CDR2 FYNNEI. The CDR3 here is CGGRAEETQYF. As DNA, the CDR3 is TGTGGGGGCAGGGCCGAAGAGACCCAGTACTTC.

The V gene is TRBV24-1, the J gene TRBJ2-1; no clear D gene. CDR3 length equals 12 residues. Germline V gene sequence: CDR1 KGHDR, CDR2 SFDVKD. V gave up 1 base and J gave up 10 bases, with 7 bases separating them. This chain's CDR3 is CATSDLNREQFF. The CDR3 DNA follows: TGTGCCACCAGTGATTTAAACCGGGAGCAGTTCTTC.

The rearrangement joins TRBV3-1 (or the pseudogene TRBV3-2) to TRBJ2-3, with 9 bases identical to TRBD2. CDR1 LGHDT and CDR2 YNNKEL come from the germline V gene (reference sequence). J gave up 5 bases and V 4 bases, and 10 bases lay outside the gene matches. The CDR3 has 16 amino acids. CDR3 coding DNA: TGTGCCAGCAGCCTCACGGCGGGGGGGACACGAGATACGCAGTATTTT. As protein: CASSLTAGGTRDTQYF.

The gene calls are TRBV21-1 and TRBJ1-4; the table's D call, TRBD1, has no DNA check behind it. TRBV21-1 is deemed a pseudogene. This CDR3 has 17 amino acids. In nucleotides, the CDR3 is TGTGCCAGCAGCAGGACAGAAGTCCCTTCCACTAATGAAAAACTGTTTTTT. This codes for CASSRTEVPSTNEKLFF.

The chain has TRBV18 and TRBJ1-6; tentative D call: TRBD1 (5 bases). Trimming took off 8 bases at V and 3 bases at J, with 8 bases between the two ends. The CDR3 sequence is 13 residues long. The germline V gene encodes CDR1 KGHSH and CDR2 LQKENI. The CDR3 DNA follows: TGTGCCAGCGGGGCAGACTATAATTCACCCCTCCACTTT. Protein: CASGADYNSPLHF.

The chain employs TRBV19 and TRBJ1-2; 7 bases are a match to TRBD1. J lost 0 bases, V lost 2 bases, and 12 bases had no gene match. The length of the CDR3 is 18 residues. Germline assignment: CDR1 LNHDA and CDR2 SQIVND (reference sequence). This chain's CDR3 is CASSIRGRTGRTNYGYTF. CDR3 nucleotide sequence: TGTGCCAGTAGTATACGGGGCCGGACAGGCCGAACTAACTATGGCTACACCTTC.

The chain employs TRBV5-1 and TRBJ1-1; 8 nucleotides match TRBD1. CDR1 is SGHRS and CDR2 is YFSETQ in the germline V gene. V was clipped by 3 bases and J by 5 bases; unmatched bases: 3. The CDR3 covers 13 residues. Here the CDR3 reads CASSSGGRTEAFF. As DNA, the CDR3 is TGCGCCAGCAGCTCAGGGGGCAGAACTGAAGCTTTCTTT.

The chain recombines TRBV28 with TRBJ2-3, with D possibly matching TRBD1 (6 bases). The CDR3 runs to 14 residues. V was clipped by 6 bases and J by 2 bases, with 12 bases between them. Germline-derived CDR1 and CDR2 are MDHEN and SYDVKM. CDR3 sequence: CASSPGTYTDTQYF. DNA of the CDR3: TGTGCCAGCAGCCCCGGGACATACACAGATACGCAGTATTTT.

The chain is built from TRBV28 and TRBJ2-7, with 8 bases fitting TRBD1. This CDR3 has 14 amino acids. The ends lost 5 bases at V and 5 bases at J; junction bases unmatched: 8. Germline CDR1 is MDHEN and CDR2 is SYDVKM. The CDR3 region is CASSLTGDIHEQYF. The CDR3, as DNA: TGTGCCAGCAGTCTGACAGGGGACATCCACGAGCAGTACTTC. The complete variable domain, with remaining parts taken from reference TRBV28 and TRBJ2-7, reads DVKVTQSSRYLVKRTGEKVFLECVQDMDHENMFWYRQDPGLGLRLIYFSYDVKMKEKGDIPEGYSVSREKKERFSLILESASTNQTSMYLCASSLTGDIHEQYFGPGTRLTVT.

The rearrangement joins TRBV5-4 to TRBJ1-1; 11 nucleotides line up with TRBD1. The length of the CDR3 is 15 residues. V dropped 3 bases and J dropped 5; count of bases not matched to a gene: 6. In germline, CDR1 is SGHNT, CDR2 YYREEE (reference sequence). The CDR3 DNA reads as TGTGCCAGCAGCTCGGACAGGGGGCTTTTTACTGAAGCTTTCTTT. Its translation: CASSSDRGLFTEAFF.

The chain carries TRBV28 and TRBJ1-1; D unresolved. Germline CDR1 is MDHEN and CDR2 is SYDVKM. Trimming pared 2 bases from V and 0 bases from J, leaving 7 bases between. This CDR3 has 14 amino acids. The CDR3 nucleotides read TGTGCCAGCAGTTTAGTCGGGTTGAACACTGAAGCTTTCTTT. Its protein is CASSLVGLNTEAFF.

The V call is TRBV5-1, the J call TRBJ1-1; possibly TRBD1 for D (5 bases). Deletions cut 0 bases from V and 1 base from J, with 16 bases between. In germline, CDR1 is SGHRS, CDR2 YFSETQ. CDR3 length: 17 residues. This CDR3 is CASSLGLMTERNTEAFF. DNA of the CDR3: TGCGCCAGCAGCTTGGGACTCATGACAGAGCGGAACACTGAAGCTTTCTTT.

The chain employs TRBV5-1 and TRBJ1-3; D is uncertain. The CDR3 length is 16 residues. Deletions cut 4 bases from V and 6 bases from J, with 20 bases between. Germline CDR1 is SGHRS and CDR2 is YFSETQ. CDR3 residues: CASSHDALRGSNTIYF. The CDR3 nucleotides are TGCGCCAGCAGCCACGACGCGTTGAGAGGTTCAAACACCATATATTTT.

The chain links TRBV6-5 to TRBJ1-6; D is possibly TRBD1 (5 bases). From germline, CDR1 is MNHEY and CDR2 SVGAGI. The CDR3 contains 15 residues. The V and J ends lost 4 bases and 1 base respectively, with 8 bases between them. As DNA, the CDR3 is TGTGCCAGCAGTTCCAGGGTATCCTATAATTCACCCCTCCACTTT. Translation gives CASSSRVSYNSPLHF.

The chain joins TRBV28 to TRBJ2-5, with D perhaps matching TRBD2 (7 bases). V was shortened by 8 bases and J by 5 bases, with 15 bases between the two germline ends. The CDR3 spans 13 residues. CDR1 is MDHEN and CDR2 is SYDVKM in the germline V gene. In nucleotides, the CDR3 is TGTGCCAGCCAAGAGGGGGGGCCGGAGACCCAGTACTTC. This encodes CASQEGGPETQYF.

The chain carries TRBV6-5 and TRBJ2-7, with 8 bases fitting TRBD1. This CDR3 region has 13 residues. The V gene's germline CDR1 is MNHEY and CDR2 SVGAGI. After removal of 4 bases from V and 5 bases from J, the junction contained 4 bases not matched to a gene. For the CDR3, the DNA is TGTGCCAGCAGTTTGGGACAGGTCCACGAGCAGTACTTC. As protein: CASSLGQVHEQYF.

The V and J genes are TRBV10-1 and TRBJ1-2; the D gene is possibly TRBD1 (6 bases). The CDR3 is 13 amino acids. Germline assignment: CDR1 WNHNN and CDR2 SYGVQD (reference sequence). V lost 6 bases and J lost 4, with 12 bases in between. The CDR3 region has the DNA TGCGCCAGCAGCGACGCGGGGGCCTATGGCTACACCTTC. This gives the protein CASSDAGAYGYTF.

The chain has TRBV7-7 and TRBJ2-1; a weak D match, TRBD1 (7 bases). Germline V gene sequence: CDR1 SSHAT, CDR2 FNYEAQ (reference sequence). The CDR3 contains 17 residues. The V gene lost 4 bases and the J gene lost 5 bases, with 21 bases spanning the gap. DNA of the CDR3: TGTGCCAGCAGCTCCTCATCGCGAGGGGGCGGGGACAATGAGCAGTTCTTC. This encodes CASSSSSRGGGDNEQFF.

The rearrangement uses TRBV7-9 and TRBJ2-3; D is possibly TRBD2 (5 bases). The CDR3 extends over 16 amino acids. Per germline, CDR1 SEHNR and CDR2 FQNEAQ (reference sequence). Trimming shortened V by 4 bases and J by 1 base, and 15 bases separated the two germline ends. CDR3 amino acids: CASSSARGLGTDTQYF. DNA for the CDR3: TGTGCCAGCAGCTCCGCCCGAGGGTTGGGCACAGATACGCAGTATTTT.

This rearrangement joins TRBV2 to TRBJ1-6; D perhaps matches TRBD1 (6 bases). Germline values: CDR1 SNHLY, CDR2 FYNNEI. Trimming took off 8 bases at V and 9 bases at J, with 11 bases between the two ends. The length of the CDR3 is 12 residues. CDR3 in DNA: TGTGCCAGCCGAGGGGGTGGTTCACCCCTCCACTTT. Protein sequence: CASRGGGSPLHF. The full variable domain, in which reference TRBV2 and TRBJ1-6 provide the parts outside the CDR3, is EPEVTQTPSHQVTQMGQEVILRCVPISNHLYFYWYRQILGQKVEFLVSFYNNEISEKSEIFDDQFSVERPDGSNFTLKIRSTKLEDSAMYFCASRGGGSPLHFGNGTRLTVT.

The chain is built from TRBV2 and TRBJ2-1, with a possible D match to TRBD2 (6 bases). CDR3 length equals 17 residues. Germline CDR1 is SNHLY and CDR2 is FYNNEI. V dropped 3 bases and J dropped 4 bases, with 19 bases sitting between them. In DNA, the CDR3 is TGTGCCAGCAGTGATTTACCACGACTAGTATCTTACAATGAGCAGTTCTTC. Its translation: CASSDLPRLVSYNEQFF.

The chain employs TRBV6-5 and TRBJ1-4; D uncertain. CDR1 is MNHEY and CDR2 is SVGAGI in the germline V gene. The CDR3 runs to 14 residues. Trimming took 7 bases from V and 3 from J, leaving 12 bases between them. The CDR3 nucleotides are TGTGCCAGCACTAAGATGGAGGCTAATGAAAAACTGTTTTTT. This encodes CASTKMEANEKLFF.